These 4 T cell receptor beta chains were sequenced from one sample in a study of identical twins. TCRdb re-analysed the 5' RACE reads in MiXCR, keeping a single row per CDR3 protein. The sample records about 570,000 distinct CDR3 sequences, roughly 9.5% being singletons. These same records also appear under a second study, on yellow fever vaccine responses in identical twins.

Sequences were obtained from PBMCs. The receptor source for this set is a woman aged 18 to 35 in good health.

This chain uses TRBV9 with TRBJ2-2, with 12 nucleotides matching TRBD1. Germline V gene data show CDR1 as SGDLS and CDR2 as YYNGEE. This CDR3 is built from 15 residues. V was clipped by 4 bases and J by 6 bases; unmatched bases: 4. This CDR3 is CASSPGQGASGELFF. The CDR3 DNA follows: TGTGCCAGCAGCCCGGGACAGGGGGCATCCGGGGAGCTGTTTTTT.

This chain connects TRBV29-1 to TRBJ2-2; possible D gene TRBD1, 6 bases. V was cut by 4 bases and J by 5 bases, with 11 bases left in between. The germline V gene encodes CDR1 SQVTM and CDR2 ANQGSEA. The length of the CDR3 is 13 residues. The CDR3: CSVGLRGTGELFF. DNA for the CDR3: TGCAGCGTTGGACTAAGGGGGACCGGGGAGCTGTTTTTT.

This clonotype has more than one count but fewer than ten. The rearrangement uses TRBV28 and TRBJ2-7, with 7 bases lining up with TRBD2. From germline, CDR1 is MDHEN and CDR2 SYDVKM. The J segment lost 4 bases and the V segment lost 7 bases, leaving 4 bases of the junction unmatched. The CDR3 is made up of 12 amino acids. The CDR3 sequence is CASTSGKYEQYF. CDR3 in DNA: TGTGCCAGCACGAGCGGGAAGTACGAGCAGTACTTC.

As to this clonotype: One junction end does not reproduce the germline sequence, and a read error may be involved. V gene TRBV20-1 combines with J gene TRBJ2-7, with D hard to call. This CDR3 region has 13 residues. Germline V gives CDR1 DFQATT, CDR2 SNEGSKA (reference sequence). The CDR3 spells CCASAPNSYEQYF. In DNA form, the CDR3 reads TGCTGTGCTTCCGCGCCGAACTCCTACGAGCAGTACTTC.